The subject of this entry is one TCR beta chain. Its recognized antigen is unknown. The sample comes from a study of cytomegalovirus exposure and HLA in healthy donors (dated by TCRdb to the late 2010s). For context, the study as a whole: An earlier analysis of roughly 500 of the donors reported 276 Gb of sequence data and 100 million to 140 million unique TCR beta sequences from 150 million to 200 million T cells. An early release that covered about 600 HLA-typed donors contained approximately 300 gigabases of sequencing data and tens of millions of unique TCR sequences. Of the approximately 400 genotyped donors, 80% to 90% were placed in the genetic ancestry cluster associated with self-reported Caucasian donors. The aim of the study was to test whether cataloging public T cell receptors could identify signatures of past pathogen exposure. Using immunosequencing, the study profiled T cell repertoires from some 670 subjects and related those repertoires to cytomegalovirus serostatus. Besides the first cohort of around 700 subjects, a separate validation cohort made up of over 95 different subjects was used. To predict cytomegalovirus infection status, the study brought together high-throughput TCR immunosequencing, statistical association of individual TCRs with disease status, and machine learning. In a later analysis, previously published TCR beta repertoires from 550 to 750 donors were re-analyzed and high-resolution HLA genotyping was added so that TCR occurrence patterns could be studied. Rather than drawing on any new phenotypic data, the later analysis identified candidate immune exposures from TCR beta sequences and the way those sequences occurred across donors. An earlier analysis of around 540 of the donors applied high-throughput TCR beta sequencing to assess whether each TCR beta V gene segment acted as functional or pseudogenic. Donor age, sex, ethnicity and CMV serostatus were compiled alongside the repertoire data. In a later genetic analysis, genome-wide SNP genotypes for about three fifths of the 666 donors were used, and that subset was treated as a discovery cohort. Every repertoire in the discovery cohort had been generated on one and the same sequencing platform. Class I and class II HLA loci were covered by the typing at four-digit resolution. Typing coverage differed by locus: A, B, C, DRB1 and DQB1 were typed in about 629-640 donors, DQA1 in 522, DPA1 in some 610, and DPB1 in just under 490. Roughly five DR-DQ haplotypes were treated as single units for association and clustering because of strong linkage in the cohort. Among 398 genotyped donors of the cohort, an average of 235,054 unique TCR beta nucleotide sequences were sequenced per donor, 15% to 20% of them non-productive.

The library was produced with the immunoSEQ multiplex PCR assay. For the multiplex PCR, a mixture combining 60 forward primers for TCR Vbeta segments and 13 reverse primers for TCR Jbeta segments was used. A multiplex PCR assay on genomic DNA amplified the CDR3 region of rearranged TCR beta genes. The Illumina HiSeq System was used to sequence the amplified TCR beta libraries as 87-base-pair reads. The authors' analysis ran thus. A later analysis tallied roughly 80 million unique TCR beta chains across the 610 or so repertoires, and about 12 million of those chains were shared by two or more donors. To remove PCR and sequencing errors, raw reads were error-corrected and collapsed into unique sequences using a nearest-neighbor algorithm that merged closely related sequences. Alignment of CDR3 sequences to IMGT reference sequences was used to assign V, D and J gene segments. For a sequence to be retained, a match of at least six nucleotides was required to both a V gene segment and a J gene segment. Rearrangements were classified as productive when the CDR3 lacked stop codons and remained in frame with V and J, and all other rearrangements were classified as non-productive. Following IMGT convention, CDR3 was defined as the stretch from the second conserved V-encoded cysteine to the conserved J-encoded phenylalanine. In an earlier analysis of roughly 580 of the donors, sequences lacking an unambiguous match to a single V gene segment were excluded. In an earlier analysis of approximately 610 of the donors, V segments were called functional above 56.7% productive rearrangements and were called segregating when the between-donor standard deviation exceeded 5%. A statistical classification framework was developed to diagnose cytomegalovirus status using the catalog of TCR beta chain sequences. In a later analysis, V and J genes were assigned by comparing TCR nucleotide sequences against IMGT/GENE-DB human TR gene sequences. Using the TCRdist pipeline, a later analysis assigned CDR3 sequences along with most-parsimonious VDJ recombination scenarios. In a later analysis, every TCR beta chain was defined by the combination of its CDR3 amino acid sequence and its V-gene family, and reads without a unique V-gene family were dropped. A later analysis removed 550 to 650 highly shared, low-generation-probability nucleotide sequences to deal with suspected cross-contamination and a sequencing artifact. A later analysis calculated a clonal expansion index for each public chain from normalized within-repertoire ranks of inferred template counts. Generation probabilities in a later analysis came from a VDJ recombination model fitted to out-of-frame rearrangements, and those results were checked against IGoR. In a later analysis, TCR-TCR, TCR-HLA and TCR-CMV co-occurrence was scored with hypergeometric tests, and a repertoire-size bias correction was applied to TCR pairs. To estimate false discovery rates, a later analysis permuted the HLA or CMV assignments 20 times. In a later analysis, co-occurring TCRs were grouped using DBSCAN, and TCRdist sequence similarity was added for clustering within HLA-allele-positive subsets. Co-occurrence clustering excluded repertoires with fewer than 30,000 or more than 120,000 public chains, plus five with anomalous nucleotide sharing. TCRdb took this table from immuneACCESS and kept in-frame rearrangements with V and J called. Such tables lack part of the clones; where checked against another copy, unresolved V genes explain under half of the gap, and the rest is unexplained. Clonal size and the V and J genes are those of that table, whereas D and trimming came from the DNA. The table for this sample lists under 250,000 clones. Of the sample, 1.1% is held by the ten largest clones.

Broad study findings and their caveats: In an earlier analysis of approximately 600 of the donors, most TCR beta V segments were observed in productive rearrangements about 87% or about 30% of the time, broadly matching IMGT annotations. The classifier was reported to diagnose cytomegalovirus status with high specificity and sensitivity in both the original cohort and the validation cohort. Across donors, most TCR sequences were observed very rarely, whereas some public TCRs were present in many individuals. A further reported finding was that TCR beta sequences accurately predicted the HLA-A and HLA-B alleles for most subjects in the first cohort. Linkage disequilibrium might explain the correlated functional status among segregating V segments, but an unknown experimental factor could not be ruled out. In a later analysis, most CMV-associated TCR beta chains were found to appear HLA-restricted, with HLA associations seemingly driven largely by CMV exposure. An association between a missense DCLRE1C variant and V-gene and J-gene trimming of TCR beta chains was found in a later genetic analysis and replicated in an independent cohort. Some IMGT-functional V segments, including TRBV6-2 and TRBV6-3, could not be told apart with the 87-base-pair reads, so those segments were excluded. In this cohort, only TCR beta chains were sequenced, and detectable features were limited by the absence of alpha or paired-chain data. Three of the identified cytomegalovirus-associated TCR beta chains were confirmed in vitro to be specific for cytomegalovirus antigens. A cluster of highly shared sequence variants was judged likely to represent a technical artifact of the sequencing pipeline. Specific HLA alleles were associated with roughly 17,000 TCR beta sequences at a false discovery rate of 0.05 in a later analysis. When HLA alleles, especially DR and DQ, strongly co-occurred, attributing TCR associations to individual alleles was difficult. Because some donors lacked HLA typing at each locus, the association tests relied only on the typed subset. The earlier analysis of about 600 of the donors excluded some 16 rarely observed V segments, including chromosome 9 orphons, because counts were too low. The authors suggested that the approach could potentially be extended to other disease states and immunological phenotypes. In a later analysis, HLA-associated TCR beta chains were found to be more clonally expanded and to have lower generation probabilities than equally common non-associated chains. Several of the top co-occurrence clusters appeared to be linked to parvovirus B19, influenza, CMV and Epstein-Barr virus, according to a later analysis. A total of 164 TCR beta chains were listed by the study as associated with cytomegalovirus. In a later analysis, the rate of TCR association differed among HLA loci, with DRB1 alleles having the most associated TCRs and HLA-C alleles having the fewest. The presence/absence analyses assumed that sequencing depth was roughly uniform across donors, and that assumption may not be true. A later genetic analysis reported fewer N-insertions in productive TCRs among donors in an Asian-associated ancestry cluster than the roughly 670-donor mean. The only immune exposure information available for the cohort was CMV serostatus.

The cohort was made up of roughly 670 healthy bone marrow donors. All cohort members were sampled while nominally healthy, although unrecorded immune exposures were likely present. The donor tested CMV seropositive and was one of the 289 seropositive cohort members. Every donor gave a peripheral blood sample, and the peripheral blood mononuclear cells from that sample were used for TCR beta sequencing. Genomic DNA was extracted from the blood cell samples with the Qiagen DNeasy Blood Extraction Kit. V is pared back by 6 bases and J by 6 bases, with 15 bases lying between the germline termini. CDR1 and CDR2 were assigned from the germline V gene (reference sequence) as LNHDA and SQIVND. Counted from cysteine to phenylalanine, this CDR3 has 13 amino acids. Only the CDR3 region is kept as DNA, spanning 39 bases read in frame from base 1.

This receptor was taken from a girl aged 2-15 years in good health and CMV-seropositive. The sample taken for sequencing was PBMCs. The rearrangement joined TRBV19 to TRBJ2-7; no D gene can be assigned with confidence. The CDR3 is CASSYGPSSEQYF. DNA sequence: TGTGCCAGTAGCTATGGCCCCTCTAGCGAGCAGTACTTC.